A single sample is the source of the 20 T cell receptor beta chains below, sequenced in a study of blood T cell repertoires in COVID-19. Profiled with immunoSEQ multiplex PCR; TCRdb holds only in-frame clones, not every one. The sample shows approximately 260,000 clones, 75% to 90% of them seen only once. The specimen sequenced was peripheral blood. The receptors stem from a man between 60 and 75 years old who had recovered from COVID-19.

The rearrangement links TRBV3-1 (or the pseudogene TRBV3-2) to TRBJ2-5, with TRBD1 identical over 7 bases. With V trimmed by 3 bases and J by 2 bases, 6 bases remained unmatched. Germline loops: CDR1 LGHDT, CDR2 YNNKEL (reference sequence). The CDR3 has 15 amino acids. CDR3 in DNA: TGTGCCAGCAGCCAGATGACAGGGAGACAAGAGACCCAGTACTTC. The encoded protein is CASSQMTGRQETQYF.

This chain uses TRBV19 with TRBJ2-6; 7 bases fit TRBD1. Trimming cost V 6 bases and J 0 bases; bases outside gene matches: 5. Germline values: CDR1 LNHDA, CDR2 SQIVND (reference sequence). The CDR3 extends over 16 amino acids. The DNA for the CDR3 is TGTGCCAGTAGGGACAGGATAAGCTCTGGGGCCAACGTCCTGACTTTC. Amino acids: CASRDRISSGANVLTF.

The J gene is TRBJ2-7, the V gene TRBV2; 8 bases align to TRBD1. CDR1 is SNHLY, CDR2 FYNNEI, per germline. This CDR3 has 13 amino acids. The V gene end was trimmed by 9 bases and the J gene end by 5 bases; junction bases not matched to a gene: 9. As DNA, the CDR3 is TGTGCCAGTAACCGGGACAGGTCCAACGAGCAGTACTTC. Encoded protein: CASNRDRSNEQYF.

This chain uses TRBV10-3 with TRBJ1-1, with 9 bases that match TRBD1. The germline V gene encodes CDR1 ENHRY and CDR2 SYGVKD. This CDR3 has 14 residues. The ends lost 3 bases at V and 12 bases at J; junction bases unmatched: 11. The CDR3 sequence is CAISDAGIGQGTFF. CDR3 DNA: TGTGCCATCAGTGATGCGGGAATTGGACAGGGGACTTTCTTT.

CDR3 in DNA: TGTGCCAGCAGCGAAAAAACCGGGACATCGGAAATTTACGAGCAGTACGTC. It is translated as CASSEKTGTSEIYEQYV. The J gene is TRBJ2-7, the V gene TRBV21-1; TRBD1 is the table's D call and was not checked against the DNA. TRBV21-1 is a pseudogene locus. The CDR3 covers 17 residues.

V usage is TRBV6-5 and J usage is TRBJ2-5, with 9 bases aligning to TRBD2. Germline V gene sequence: CDR1 MNHEY, CDR2 SVGAGI. This CDR3 is 15 amino acids long. DNA for the CDR3: TGTGTATCGTCCGGACGCGGGGGGGTAGGGGAGACCCAGTACTTC. Its protein product is CVSSGRGGVGETQYF.

This clone occurred once. This sequence joins TRBV7-2 and TRBJ2-3; 8 positions match TRBD2. The trim removed 0 bases at V and 9 bases at J, leaving 5 bases unmatched. CDR1 and CDR2 (germline): SGHTA, FQGNSA. This CDR3 comprises 14 residues. The CDR3 spells CASSLALLAGTQYF. The CDR3 DNA follows: TGTGCCAGCAGCTTAGCGCTATTAGCGGGGACGCAGTATTTT.

J is TRBJ2-3 and V is TRBV14, with a weak D call TRBD2 (5 bases). Germline V gene lookup returns CDR1 SGHDN and CDR2 FVKESK. V dropped 2 bases and J dropped 3 bases, with 6 bases sitting between them. This CDR3 comprises 13 residues. In nucleotides, the CDR3 is TGTGCCAGCAGCCAAAGGACTACAGATACGCAGTATTTT. Amino acid sequence: CASSQRTTDTQYF. Variable domain in full (rest from reference TRBV14 and TRBJ2-3): EAGVTQFPSHSVIEKGQTVTLRCDPISGHDNLYWYRRVMGKEIKFLLHFVKESKQDESGMPNNRFLAERTGGTYSTLKVQPAELEDSGVYFCASSQRTTDTQYFGPGTRLTVL.

CDR3 DNA: TGTGCCAGCAGCCAAGTAAACAGGGGTTCACCCCTCCACTTT. Translating gives CASSQVNRGSPLHF. The rearrangement links TRBV3-1 (or the pseudogene TRBV3-2) to TRBJ1-6; 7 nucleotides line up with TRBD1. Germline trimming cut 1 base from V and 9 bases from J; bases unmatched to any gene: 3. The CDR3 consists of 14 residues. CDR1 LGHDT and CDR2 YNNKEL come from the germline V gene (reference sequence).

V and J are TRBV12-3 or TRBV12-4 and TRBJ2-1; 11 bases line up with TRBD2. Trimming took 5 bases from V and 11 from J; bases not matched to a gene: 5. CDR3 length equals 13 residues. The CDR3: CASSGGLAGQQFF. The CDR3 nucleotides read TGTGCCAGCAGTGGTGGACTAGCGGGCCAGCAGTTCTTC.

Only one count was recorded for this clone. This chain uses TRBV24-1 with TRBJ1-2; 7 bases agree with TRBD1. The V segment lost 6 bases and the J segment 2 bases; nucleotides outside the gene matches: 5. Germline CDR1 KGHDR, CDR2 SFDVKD. This CDR3 has 14 amino acids. The CDR3 DNA is TGTGCCACCAGTACGACAGGGAGGAACTATGGCTACACCTTC. Residues: CATSTTGRNYGYTF.

The rearrangement links TRBV25-1 to TRBJ2-7, with D possibly TRBD1 on 6 matching bases. The V gene lost 4 bases and the J gene lost 8 bases, with 12 bases spanning the gap. Germline V gene data show CDR1 as MGHDK and CDR2 as SYGVNS. This CDR3 is 12 amino acids long. The CDR3 coding sequence is TGTGCCAGCAGTGGGGGGCCAGGGAAGCAGTACTTC. Translating gives CASSGGPGKQYF.

The CDR3: CASSIVSGSNQPQHF. DNA of the CDR3: TGTGCCAGTAGTATAGTATCAGGGAGCAATCAGCCCCAGCATTTT. V usage is TRBV19 and J usage is TRBJ1-5; possible D gene TRBD1, 5 bases. Trimming shortened V by 1 base and J by 1 base, and 8 bases separated the two germline ends. This CDR3 region has 15 residues. CDR1 is LNHDA, CDR2 SQIVND, per germline (reference sequence).

The chain has TRBV30 and TRBJ1-1; no reliable D call. The V end was cut by 7 bases, the J end by 5 bases, with 11 bases between. The CDR3 totals 11 residues. Per germline, CDR1 GTSNPN and CDR2 SVGIG (reference sequence). The CDR3 here is CAYLPGTEAFF. In DNA, the CDR3 is TGTGCCTACTTACCGGGGACTGAAGCTTTCTTT. Variable domain in full (rest from reference TRBV30 and TRBJ1-1): SQTIHQWPATLVQPVGSPLSLECTVEGTSNPNLYWYRQAAGRGLQLLFYSVGIGQISSEVPQNLSASRPQDRQFILSSKKLLLSDSGFYLCAYLPGTEAFFGQGTRLTVV.

The V call is TRBV6-5, the J call TRBJ1-5; the match to TRBD1 covers 9 bases. Germline values: CDR1 MNHEY, CDR2 SVGAGI. The ends lost 5 bases at V and 7 bases at J; junction bases unmatched: 9. The CDR3 loop spans 15 amino acids. The CDR3, as DNA: TGTGCCAGCAGTAGAAACCCGGGACAGGGACAGCCCCAGCATTTT. The encoded protein is CASSRNPGQGQPQHF.

The chain recombines TRBV11-2 with TRBJ2-1, with 9 bases that match TRBD2. With 5 bases clipped from V and 7 bases from J, the junction kept 12 bases outside the gene matches. The CDR3 extends over 16 amino acids. Germline CDR1 SGHAT, CDR2 FQNNGV. CDR3 DNA sequence: TGTGCCAGCAGCGGTACCAGCGGGGGGCCCCGAAATGAGCAGTTCTTC. This encodes CASSGTSGGPRNEQFF.

This clone was observed a handful of times. J is TRBJ1-3 and V is TRBV5-6; D perhaps matches TRBD1 (6 bases). In germline, CDR1 is SGHDT, CDR2 YYEEEE. Trimming cost V 1 base and J 1 base, with 15 bases left between them. This CDR3 is built from 17 residues. CDR3 sequence (DNA): TGTGCCAGCAGCTTGTCCAAGGGGGTCAGGTCTGGAAACACCATATATTTT. It translates to CASSLSKGVRSGNTIYF.

This chain connects TRBV4-2 to TRBJ1-2, with a tentative D call TRBD1 (6 bases). Trimming left V 0 bases short and J 4 bases short, with 15 bases between. The CDR3 is made up of 16 amino acids. Germline V lookup: CDR1 LGHNA, CDR2 YNFKEQ. CDR3 in DNA: TGTGCCAGCAGCCAAGAAACGTCAGGGGTGGGCTATGGCTACACCTTC. It codes for CASSQETSGVGYGYTF.

The rearrangement joins TRBV3-1 (or the pseudogene TRBV3-2) to TRBJ2-3, with 9 positions matching TRBD2. CDR1 LGHDT and CDR2 YNNKEL come from the germline V gene (reference sequence). The CDR3 totals 19 residues. V lost 4 bases, J lost 6 bases, and 20 bases stayed unmatched. CDR3 in DNA: TGTGCCAGCAGCCGCCAGGGAGCGGGGGGCCCCGTTGGTATCGATACGCAGTATTTT. It specifies CASSRQGAGGPVGIDTQYF.

This chain joins TRBV6-5 and TRBJ2-7, with D perhaps TRBD2 (6 bases). This CDR3 has 13 amino acids. The germline V and J ends were trimmed by 3 bases and 5 bases, with 11 bases remaining between them. Per the germline V gene, CDR1 is MNHEY and CDR2 is SVGAGI. The CDR3 DNA reads TGTGCCAGCAGTTATTGGAGGGGCCACGAGCAGTACTTC. Its protein is CASSYWRGHEQYF.